This TCR beta chain was captured by sequencing in a study of blood T cell repertoires in COVID-19. Study overall: In each case, the material was cDNA or gDNA derived from T cells, B-cell-depleted T cells, or PBMCs.

Data came from immunoSEQ multiplex PCR; TCRdb stores just in-frame clones and leaves some out. The sample has fewer than 400,000 clones; about nine tenths are singletons. Per the germline V gene, CDR1 is MNHNY and CDR2 is SVGAGI (reference sequence). The V end lost 7 bases, the J end lost 6 bases, and 15 bases lay between the germline ends. This CDR3 spans 13 amino acids. This receptor was obtained from a woman in her thirties with COVID-19, enrolled during active disease. The sample taken for sequencing was peripheral blood. V is TRBV6-6 and J is TRBJ1-1; D perhaps matches TRBD1 (5 bases). The CDR3 region has the DNA TGTGCCAGCAAGCCCCCCGGGGGTCCTGAAGCTTTCTTT. Translation: CASKPPGGPEAFF.